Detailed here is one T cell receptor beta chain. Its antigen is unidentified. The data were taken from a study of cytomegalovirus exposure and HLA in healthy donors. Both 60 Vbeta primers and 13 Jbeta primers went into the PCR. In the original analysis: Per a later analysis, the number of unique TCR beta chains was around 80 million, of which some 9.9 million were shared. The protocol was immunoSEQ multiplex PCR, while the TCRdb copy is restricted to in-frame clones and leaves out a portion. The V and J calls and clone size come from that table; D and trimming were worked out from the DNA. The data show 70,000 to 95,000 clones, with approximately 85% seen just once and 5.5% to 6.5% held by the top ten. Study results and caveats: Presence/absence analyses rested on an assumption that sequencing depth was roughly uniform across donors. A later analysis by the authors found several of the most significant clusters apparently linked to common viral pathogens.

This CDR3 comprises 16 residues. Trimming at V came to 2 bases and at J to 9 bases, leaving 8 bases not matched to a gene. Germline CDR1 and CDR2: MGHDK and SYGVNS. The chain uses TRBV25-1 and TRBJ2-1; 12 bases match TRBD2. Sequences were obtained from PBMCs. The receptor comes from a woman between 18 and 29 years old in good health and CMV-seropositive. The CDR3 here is CASSEPSGRVGSEQFF. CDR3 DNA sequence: TGTGCCAGCAGTGAACCTAGCGGGAGGGTGGGGAGTGAGCAGTTCTTC.